The 20 T cell receptor beta chains below were found in one sample sequenced in a study of beta chain features in type 1 diabetes. Antigen specificity for these receptors is unknown. Expressed TCRB transcripts were sequenced because the entire RNA isolate underwent reverse transcription. Libraries were prepared by immunoSEQ multiplex PCR; TCRdb keeps only in-frame clonotypes and omits some of them. The repertoire has about 160,000 clones, about 9.3% of them found once; the top ten carry more than 0.45%. General study points: Type 1 diabetes patients had moderately but significantly shorter TCRB CDR3s in all four CD4+ subsets.

The sequenced sample was central memory CD4+ T cells from blood. These receptors were obtained from a man aged 30 to 45 with type 1 diabetes.

The rearrangement links TRBV9 to TRBJ2-1, with D uncertain. This CDR3 is built from 15 residues. Trimming removed 0 bases from V and 2 bases from J, with 9 bases in between. CDR1 is SGDLS and CDR2 is YYNGEE in the germline V gene. CDR3: CASSVGSFPYNEQFF. CDR3 DNA sequence: TGTGCCAGCAGCGTAGGGAGTTTTCCCTACAATGAGCAGTTCTTC.

This rearrangement joins TRBV5-1 to TRBJ2-5; a weak D match, TRBD1 (6 bases). V was clipped by 4 bases and J by 4 bases, with 8 bases between them. The CDR3 is made up of 12 amino acids. Germline CDR1 and CDR2: SGHRS and YFSETQ. The CDR3 loop is CASSKDRETQYF. The CDR3 nucleotides read TGCGCCAGCAGCAAGGACAGAGAGACCCAGTACTTC.

This clone has just a few counts. The gene calls are TRBV15 and TRBJ2-1; D unresolved. V was clipped by 0 bases and J by 0 bases, with 12 bases between them. The CDR3 has 17 residues. Germline V gives CDR1 LNHNV, CDR2 YYDKDF (reference sequence). The CDR3 sequence is CATSRERLSLSYNEQFF. In DNA form, the CDR3 reads TGTGCCACCAGCAGAGAAAGACTCTCCCTCTCCTACAATGAGCAGTTCTTC.

This clone was observed a few times. The V call is TRBV9, the J call TRBJ1-1; maybe TRBD1 (5 bases). V lost 1 base and J 1 base, leaving 8 bases between the germline ends. Germline CDR1 SGDLS, CDR2 YYNGEE. CDR3 length: 14 amino acids. This CDR3 reads CASSVWGENTEAFF. Written as DNA, the CDR3 is TGTGCCAGCAGCGTATGGGGCGAGAACACTGAAGCTTTCTTT.

The rearrangement uses TRBV19 and TRBJ2-1; 12 bases map to TRBD2. The CDR3 extends over 16 amino acids. Trimming removed 5 bases from V and 3 bases from J; junction bases left unmatched: 5. Germline lookup yields CDR1 LNHDA and CDR2 SQIVND (reference sequence). CDR3 loop: CASSARLAGVYNEQFF. The CDR3 coding sequence is TGTGCCAGTAGTGCCAGACTAGCGGGGGTCTACAATGAGCAGTTCTTC. Full variable domain (remainder filled in from reference TRBV19 and TRBJ2-1): DGGITQSPKYLFRKEGQNVTLSCEQNLNHDAMYWYRQDPGQGLRLIYYSQIVNDFQKGDIAEGYSVSREKKESFPLTVTSAQKNPTAFYLCASSARLAGVYNEQFFGPGTRLTVL.

Only a few counts were recorded for this clone. Other DNA sequences from this sample encode an identical CDR3 as well. The chain uses TRBV7-2 and TRBJ2-1; 9 nucleotides line up with TRBD2. Germline V gene sequence: CDR1 SGHTA, CDR2 FQGNSA. Unmatched junction bases numbered 1, after V lost 0 bases and J lost 4 bases. This CDR3 has 15 residues. In DNA form, the CDR3 reads TGTGCCAGCAGCTTAGCGACTAGCGGATACAATGAGCAGTTCTTC. It is translated as CASSLATSGYNEQFF.

The chain has TRBV6-1 and TRBJ1-5; D is ambiguous. The germline CDR1 and CDR2 sequences are MNHNS and SASEGT. This CDR3 is 15 amino acids long. V lost 6 bases and J 0 bases, leaving 12 bases between the germline ends. This CDR3 is CASRGGGGSNQPQHF. The CDR3, as DNA: TGTGCCAGCAGGGGAGGTGGAGGTAGCAATCAGCCCCAGCATTTT.

This clone was detected only a few times. The CDR3 DNA follows: TGTGCCAGCAGTTTGCCGGGTGGTACTAGCGGGAGCTACGAGCAGTACTTC. Translated: CASSLPGGTSGSYEQYF. V and J are TRBV28 and TRBJ2-7, with 11 positions matching TRBD2. The trim removed 3 bases at V and 3 bases at J, leaving 10 bases unmatched. Germline loops: CDR1 MDHEN, CDR2 SYDVKM. CDR3 length: 17 amino acids. The variable domain in full, with the rest retrieved from reference TRBV28 and TRBJ2-7, is DVKVTQSSRYLVKRTGEKVFLECVQDMDHENMFWYRQDPGLGLRLIYFSYDVKMKEKGDIPEGYSVSREKKERFSLILESASTNQTSMYLCASSLPGGTSGSYEQYFGPGTRLTVT.

The gene calls are TRBV29-1 and TRBJ1-3; D uncertain. Germline CDR1 is SQVTM and CDR2 is ANQGSEA. The CDR3 is made up of 12 amino acids. Trimming shortened V by 7 bases and J by 1 base, and 8 bases separated the two germline ends. CDR3 in amino acids: CSARSSGNTIYF. The CDR3 DNA follows: TGCAGCGCCAGATCGTCTGGAAACACCATATATTTT.

This clone was observed a few times. The chain is built from TRBV30 and TRBJ1-4; no firm D call. Germline V gives CDR1 GTSNPN, CDR2 SVGIG (reference sequence). V lost 3 bases and J lost 4, with 9 bases in between. The CDR3 covers 13 residues. The CDR3: CAWSASVNEKLFF. DNA for the CDR3: TGTGCCTGGAGCGCCTCGGTTAATGAAAAACTGTTTTTT.

The rearrangement joins TRBV7-8 to TRBJ2-3, with D unresolved. The CDR3 is 14 residues long. CDR1 and CDR2 from the germline V gene are SGHVS and FQNEAQ. Trimming removed 1 base from V and 2 bases from J, with 7 bases in between. CDR3 coding DNA: TGTGCCAGCAGCTTAGTGGTCTACACAGATACGCAGTATTTT. The encoded protein is CASSLVVYTDTQYF. The full variable domain, rest sourced from reference TRBV7-8 and TRBJ2-3, is GAGVSQSPRYKVAKRGQDVALRCDPISGHVSLFWYQQALGQGPEFLTYFQNEAQLDKSGLPSDRFFAERPEGSVSTLKIQRTQQEDSAVYLCASSLVVYTDTQYFGPGTRLTVL.

This chain links TRBV19 with TRBJ2-5; D is perhaps TRBD2 (5 bases). Germline V gene sequence: CDR1 LNHDA, CDR2 SQIVND (reference sequence). The V end lost 5 bases, the J end lost 4 bases, and 8 bases lay between the germline ends. The CDR3 contains 12 residues. The CDR3 loop reads CASSSEGETQYF. The CDR3 DNA reads as TGTGCCAGTAGTTCTGAGGGAGAGACCCAGTACTTC.

In the case of this clone: In the same sample, other DNA sequences code for this CDR3. The chain joins TRBV18 to TRBJ2-3; a possible D gene is TRBD2 (5 bases). Germline CDR1 reads KGHSH; CDR2 reads LQKENI. This CDR3 is 14 amino acids long. V lost 2 bases and J 0 bases, leaving 6 bases between the germline ends. The CDR3 reads CASSPSGSTDTQYF. CDR3 in DNA: TGTGCCAGCTCACCAAGCGGTAGCACAGATACGCAGTATTTT.

The table lists this clone with a few counts. The chain couples TRBV15 to TRBJ2-7, with 8 bases that match TRBD2. The CDR3 length is 14 residues. Looked up from germline, CDR1 is LNHNV and CDR2 is YYDKDF (reference sequence). V was pared by 5 bases and J by 6 bases, with 9 bases of the junction left unmatched. The CDR3 here is CATSDGRAQGEQYF. As DNA, the CDR3 is TGTGCCACCAGCGACGGGAGGGCCCAGGGCGAGCAGTACTTC.

This clone came up a few times. The V call is TRBV6-5, the J call TRBJ2-5; D unresolved. Germline V gene data show CDR1 as MNHEY and CDR2 as SVGAGI. This CDR3 contains 13 residues. Trimming stripped 4 bases from V and 0 bases from J, with 6 bases between. CDR3 nucleotide sequence: TGTGCCAGCAGTTTGGAGTACCAAGAGACCCAGTACTTC. The encoded protein is CASSLEYQETQYF.

The chain joins TRBV5-4 to TRBJ2-2; 8 bases are a match to TRBD1. The junction had 8 bases not matched to a gene; V was cut back by 0 bases and J by 7 bases. CDR1 is SGHNT and CDR2 is YYREEE in the germline V gene (reference sequence). This CDR3 has 16 residues. CDR3 protein: CASSLEAGGFGGELFF. The CDR3 DNA reads as TGTGCCAGCAGCTTGGAGGCAGGGGGCTTCGGCGGGGAGCTGTTTTTT.

This chain connects TRBV6-1 to TRBJ1-2, with TRBD1 identical over 9 bases. V gave up 6 bases and J gave up 4 bases; unmatched junction bases: 6. The germline V gene encodes CDR1 MNHNS and CDR2 SASEGT. The CDR3 contains 14 residues. The CDR3 region has the DNA TGTGCCAGCAGCCACAGGGGGCTGGGCTATGGCTACACCTTC. It translates to CASSHRGLGYGYTF.

The chain joins TRBV7-2 to TRBJ2-5; 10 positions match TRBD1. The germline V gene encodes CDR1 SGHTA and CDR2 FQGNSA. The CDR3 totals 16 residues. V shed 3 bases, J shed 7 bases, and the junction held 11 bases outside the gene matches. CDR3 loop: CASSLPGTGALGTQYF. Written as DNA, the CDR3 is TGTGCCAGCAGCTTGCCCGGGACAGGGGCTTTAGGGACCCAGTACTTC.

The chain is built from TRBV7-9 and TRBJ1-1; D is uncertain. Trimming pared 4 bases from V and 5 bases from J, leaving 11 bases between. The CDR3 runs to 13 residues. CDR1 is SEHNR, CDR2 FQNEAQ, per germline (reference sequence). The CDR3 DNA is TGTGCCAGCAGCTCCCAGGCGGGGACTGAAGCTTTCTTT. Protein product: CASSSQAGTEAFF.

The rearrangement links TRBV28 to TRBJ2-7; D not resolved. V lost 4 bases to trimming and J lost 3 bases, with 4 bases between them. The germline CDR1 and CDR2 sequences are MDHEN and SYDVKM. This CDR3 has 11 amino acids. CDR3 sequence: CASSWLYEQYF. The CDR3 region has the DNA TGTGCCAGCAGTTGGCTCTACGAGCAGTACTTC. The full variable domain, its missing parts supplied by reference TRBV28 and TRBJ2-7, is DVKVTQSSRYLVKRTGEKVFLECVQDMDHENMFWYRQDPGLGLRLIYFSYDVKMKEKGDIPEGYSVSREKKERFSLILESASTNQTSMYLCASSWLYEQYFGPGTRLTVT.